This T cell receptor beta chain was recovered during a study of T cell repertoires in cytomegalovirus infection. Study-wide results and caveats: Across the ex vivo response, the dominant clonotypes were HLA-C-restricted CMV-specific TCR beta clonotypes.

CDR1 is SGHRS and CDR2 is YFSETQ in the germline V gene. CDR3 length equals 13 residues. V was pared by 3 bases and J by 5 bases, with 11 bases between. This clonotype was seen ten or more times. The antigen is undetermined. Each CDR3 protein gets one entry after TCRdb re-called the reads with MiXCR. The sample includes about 460,000 distinct CDR3 sequences, around 11% seen only once; the top ten take roughly 10%. The V call is TRBV5-1, the J call TRBJ1-2; tentatively, D is TRBD1 (5 bases). The sequence came from a human donor in good health (CMV status not recorded). Some clones in this sample may be carry-over from other donors' samples. Sequencing input: PBMCs. CDR3 loop: CASSYDSDYGYTF. The CDR3 nucleotides read TGCGCCAGCAGCTACGACAGTGATTATGGCTACACCTTC.